The 26 T cell receptor beta chains in this list originate from one sample, sequenced in a study of beta chain features in type 1 diabetes. Regarding the study as a whole: Shorter TCRB CDR3s, moderately but significantly so, marked every one of the four CD4+ subsets in Type 1 diabetes patients.

Reverse transcription of all isolated RNA meant that expressed TCRB transcripts were sequenced. Profiling relied on immunoSEQ multiplex PCR, and the TCRdb table lists in-frame clones only, not all of them. Of hundreds of thousands of clones in the sample, roughly an eighth were seen once. These TCRs are of unknown antigen specificity. Sequenced sample: naive CD4+ T cells from blood. These receptor sequences come from a man aged 18 to 29 with type 1 diabetes.

This clone came up a few times. This chain connects TRBV2 to TRBJ2-5; 9 bases match TRBD2. Germline V gene sequence: CDR1 SNHLY, CDR2 FYNNEI. The CDR3 is 15 residues long. V dropped 3 bases and J dropped 4; count of bases not matched to a gene: 6. For the CDR3, the DNA is TGTGCCAGCAGTGACCCTAGCGGGGTGACAGAGACCCAGTACTTC. Protein product: CASSDPSGVTETQYF.

A remark on this clone: Other nucleotide sequences in the sample specify the same CDR3. This chain connects TRBV28 to TRBJ1-2, with unresolved D. The CDR3 sequence is 12 residues long. Germline CDR1 is MDHEN and CDR2 is SYDVKM. Trimming removed 0 bases from V and 4 bases from J, with 3 bases in between. CDR3 nucleotides: TGTGCCAGCAGTTTATGGGGCTATGGCTACACCTTC. This encodes CASSLWGYGYTF.

This clone was seen only once. The chain recombines TRBV14 with TRBJ2-6, with 8 bases identical to TRBD1. Germline lookup yields CDR1 SGHDN and CDR2 FVKESK. The CDR3 has 18 amino acids. J lost 0 bases, V lost 2 bases, and 6 bases had no gene match. This CDR3 reads CASSQPGQVNSGANVLTF. The CDR3 DNA is TGTGCCAGCAGCCAACCGGGACAGGTTAACTCTGGGGCCAACGTCCTGACTTTC.

The rearrangement links TRBV2 to TRBJ2-4, with D hard to call. V was cut by 11 bases and J by 0 bases, with 14 bases left in between. Germline V gene lookup returns CDR1 SNHLY and CDR2 FYNNEI. The CDR3 extends over 14 amino acids. CDR3 sequence: CASQMQLAKNIQYF. The CDR3 region has the DNA TGTGCCTCCCAGATGCAACTAGCCAAAAACATTCAGTACTTC. The entire variable domain, with the rest obtained from reference TRBV2 and TRBJ2-4, is as follows: EPEVTQTPSHQVTQMGQEVILRCVPISNHLYFYWYRQILGQKVEFLVSFYNNEISEKSEIFDDQFSVERPDGSNFTLKIRSTKLEDSAMYFCASQMQLAKNIQYFGAGTRLSVL.

V is TRBV11-2 and J is TRBJ2-5; TRBD2 aligns across 7 bases. J was trimmed by 4 bases and V by 5 bases; bases with no gene match: 10. Germline CDR1 SGHAT, CDR2 FQNNGV. There are 15 residues in the CDR3. CDR3 nucleotide sequence: TGTGCCAGCAGCACCGGCACAGCGGGGACAGAGACCCAGTACTTC. This gives the protein CASSTGTAGTETQYF.

CDR3 residues: CASSGAGVDGNQPQHF. CDR3 DNA: TGTGCCAGCAGTGGAGCGGGGGTCGATGGCAATCAGCCCCAGCATTTT. J is TRBJ1-5 and V is TRBV25-1, with a tentative D call TRBD1 (5 bases). This CDR3 comprises 16 residues. The germline CDR1 and CDR2 sequences are MGHDK and SYGVNS. The germline V and J ends were trimmed by 4 bases and 2 bases, with 15 bases remaining between them.

This clone has more than one count but fewer than ten. The chain joins TRBV30 to TRBJ1-5, with a weak D call TRBD1 (6 bases). CDR1 and CDR2 from the germline V gene are GTSNPN and SVGIG (reference sequence). The V end lost 4 bases, the J end lost 0 bases, and 10 bases lay between the germline ends. This CDR3 has 14 residues. The CDR3 here is CAWTGQYSNQPQHF. The CDR3 coding sequence is TGTGCCTGGACCGGACAGTATAGCAATCAGCCCCAGCATTTT.

The chain employs TRBV6-5 and TRBJ1-5; D is undetermined. The CDR3 extends over 13 amino acids. V lost 8 bases and J lost 3, with 11 bases in between. Germline V gene lookup returns CDR1 MNHEY and CDR2 SVGAGI. CDR3 bases: TGTGCCAGCCGCCTCTGGCACAATCAGCCCCAGCATTTT. Translating it yields CASRLWHNQPQHF.

The chain carries TRBV30 and TRBJ1-5, with TRBD1 identical over 9 bases. The junction had 8 bases not matched to a gene; V was cut back by 3 bases and J by 5 bases. Germline V lookup: CDR1 GTSNPN, CDR2 SVGIG (reference sequence). The CDR3 has 15 amino acids. CDR3 in amino acids: CAWRPRDREDQPQHF. CDR3 nucleotide sequence: TGTGCCTGGAGGCCCAGGGACAGGGAAGATCAGCCCCAGCATTTT. The complete variable domain, with remaining parts taken from reference TRBV30 and TRBJ1-5, reads SQTIHQWPATLVQPVGSPLSLECTVEGTSNPNLYWYRQAAGRGLQLLFYSVGIGQISSEVPQNLSASRPQDRQFILSSKKLLLSDSGFYLCAWRPRDREDQPQHFGDGTRLSIL.

The chain employs TRBV30 and TRBJ1-5; D gene unclear. The CDR3 is 13 amino acids. The germline CDR1 and CDR2 sequences are GTSNPN and SVGIG (reference sequence). The V and J ends lost 5 bases and 0 bases respectively, with 8 bases between them. CDR3 region: CAWAPNSNQPQHF. CDR3 nucleotides: TGTGCCTGGGCCCCGAATAGCAATCAGCCCCAGCATTTT. Looking up the rest from reference TRBV30 and TRBJ1-5 gives the full variable domain: SQTIHQWPATLVQPVGSPLSLECTVEGTSNPNLYWYRQAAGRGLQLLFYSVGIGQISSEVPQNLSASRPQDRQFILSSKKLLLSDSGFYLCAWAPNSNQPQHFGDGTRLSIL.

A note on this clone: This sample includes further DNA sequences coding for the same CDR3. V is TRBV5-1 and J is TRBJ2-1; D perhaps matches TRBD1 (5 bases). The germline V gene encodes CDR1 SGHRS and CDR2 YFSETQ. The CDR3 is 15 amino acids. With 2 bases removed from V and 4 bases from J, the gap between germline ends came to 13 bases. CDR3 coding DNA: TGCGCCAGCAGCTTAGGTCAGGGTAGGTACAATGAGCAGTTCTTC. Its protein is CASSLGQGRYNEQFF.

The chain links TRBV20-1 to TRBJ2-7; unclear D gene. There are 11 residues in the CDR3. Germline CDR1 DFQATT, CDR2 SNEGSKA (reference sequence). With 6 bases removed from V and 0 bases from J, the gap between germline ends came to 6 bases. CDR3 in amino acids: CSAQSSYEQYF. CDR3 DNA: TGCAGTGCCCAAAGCTCCTACGAGCAGTACTTC.

This clone was seen only a few times. V usage is TRBV5-4 and J usage is TRBJ2-7; 9 nucleotides agree with TRBD1. This CDR3 is built from 15 residues. J gave up 3 bases and V 3 bases, and 7 bases lay outside the gene matches. The germline V gene encodes CDR1 SGHNT and CDR2 YYREEE (reference sequence). CDR3 in DNA: TGTGCCAGCAGCTCTAAACAGGGGGCGGTCTACGAGCAGTACTTC. This gives the protein CASSSKQGAVYEQYF.

The gene calls are TRBV30 and TRBJ1-6; D might be TRBD1 (5 bases). The CDR3 covers 15 residues. The germline V and J ends were trimmed by 0 bases and 9 bases, with 15 bases remaining between them. Germline CDR1 is GTSNPN and CDR2 is SVGIG (reference sequence). CDR3 in DNA: TGTGCCTGGAGTGTACGGGGGACGGGAGGTTCACCCCTCCACTTT. This codes for CAWSVRGTGGSPLHF.

This chain connects TRBV10-3 to TRBJ2-7; 9 bases align to TRBD1. The germline V gene has CDR1 ENHRY and CDR2 SYGVKD. V was clipped by 11 bases and J by 0 bases; unmatched bases: 8. The length of the CDR3 is 14 residues. DNA of the CDR3: TGTGCCGTAGGACAGGGGCTCACCTCCTACGAGCAGTACTTC. Translated, it gives CAVGQGLTSYEQYF.

This chain links TRBV29-1 with TRBJ1-1, with D tentatively TRBD1 (5 bases). The V end was cut by 5 bases, the J end by 4 bases, with 14 bases between. Germline CDR1 is SQVTM and CDR2 is ANQGSEA. There are 13 residues in the CDR3. CDR3 residues: CSVLRQGVTEAFF. Here the CDR3 DNA reads TGCAGCGTTCTCCGGCAGGGCGTCACTGAAGCTTTCTTT.

This clone was counted only a few times. The rearrangement joins TRBV29-1 to TRBJ2-7, with 9 bases that match TRBD1. Germline trimming cut 6 bases from V and 5 bases from J; bases unmatched to any gene: 8. The CDR3 runs 13 residues. CDR1 is SQVTM and CDR2 is ANQGSEA in the germline V gene. The DNA for the CDR3 is TGCAGCGTGGCCGGGACAGGGATCCACGAGCAGTACTTC. Its translation: CSVAGTGIHEQYF.

Only a few counts were recorded for this clone. This chain connects TRBV4-1 to TRBJ2-3; TRBD2 aligns across 13 bases. The CDR3 runs to 18 residues. The junction had 8 bases not matched to a gene; V was cut back by 2 bases and J by 3 bases. In germline, CDR1 is MGHRA, CDR2 YSYEKL. CDR3 nucleotide sequence: TGCGCCAGCAGCCAAATGACTAGCGGGGGGCCGGGTACAGATACGCAGTATTTT. It codes for CASSQMTSGGPGTDTQYF.

The chain employs TRBV7-2 and TRBJ1-1; D is unresolved. V gave up 5 bases and J gave up 1 base, with 14 bases separating them. The CDR3 is made up of 15 amino acids. The germline CDR1 and CDR2 sequences are SGHTA and FQGNSA. The CDR3 sequence is CASSHRPYPNTEAFF. Written as DNA, the CDR3 is TGTGCCAGCAGCCACCGACCATATCCGAACACTGAAGCTTTCTTT.

This rearrangement joins TRBV7-8 to TRBJ1-2, with 8 bases matching TRBD1. The CDR3 loop spans 14 amino acids. The germline gives CDR1 SGHVS, CDR2 FQNEAQ. V was clipped by 1 base and J by 7 bases; unmatched bases: 5. This CDR3 is CASSLDAGGLGYTF. The CDR3 DNA follows: TGTGCCAGCAGCTTAGATGCAGGGGGCCTTGGCTACACCTTC.

The chain links TRBV5-1 to TRBJ2-7, with D perhaps matching TRBD1 or TRBD2 (5 bases each). The V end was cut by 4 bases, the J end by 7 bases, with 15 bases between. Germline values: CDR1 SGHRS, CDR2 YFSETQ. The CDR3 has 13 amino acids. This CDR3 reads CASSGDGLSEQYF. DNA for the CDR3: TGCGCCAGCAGCGGGGACGGGCTTTCGGAGCAGTACTTC. The full variable domain, completed using reference TRBV5-1 and TRBJ2-7, is KAGVTQTPRYLIKTRGQQVTLSCSPISGHRSVSWYQQTPGQGLQFLFEYFSETQRNKGNFPGRFSGRQFSNSRSEMNVSTLELGDSALYLCASSGDGLSEQYFGPGTRLTVT.

This clone was found a few times. This CDR3 reads CSGTGETEAFF. In DNA, the CDR3 is TGCAGCGGGACAGGGGAGACTGAAGCTTTCTTT. The chain uses TRBV29-1 and TRBJ1-1; 9 nucleotides line up with TRBD1. Germline CDR1 and CDR2: SQVTM and ANQGSEA. V dropped 7 bases and J dropped 5; count of bases not matched to a gene: 2. This CDR3 has 11 amino acids.

The rearrangement joins TRBV30 to TRBJ1-3; TRBD1 might be the D (5 bases). Germline V lookup: CDR1 GTSNPN, CDR2 SVGIG (reference sequence). CDR3 size: 14 residues. Trimming took off 6 bases at V and 4 bases at J, with 16 bases between the two ends. CDR3 amino acids: CACLSGGSGNTIYF. CDR3 DNA sequence: TGTGCCTGTTTAAGTGGGGGTTCAGGAAACACCATATATTTT.

The chain has TRBV13 and TRBJ1-2; tentatively, D is TRBD1 (5 bases). V lost 5 bases and J lost 8, with 15 bases in between. Germline-derived CDR1 and CDR2 are PRHDT and FYEKMQ (reference sequence). The CDR3 runs to 13 residues. As DNA, the CDR3 is TGTGCCAGCAGCCCCAGACAGCCTAAAGGCTACACCTTC. It encodes CASSPRQPKGYTF.

A few counts support this clone. V usage is TRBV7-9 and J usage is TRBJ1-1; D uncertain. Germline CDR1 and CDR2: SEHNR and FQNEAQ (reference sequence). The CDR3 length is 13 residues. V lost 1 base and J 3 bases, leaving 6 bases between the germline ends. The CDR3 DNA sequence: TGTGCCAGCAGCTTAGACAGTCACACTGAAGCTTTCTTT. It is translated as CASSLDSHTEAFF.

The CDR3, as DNA: TGTGCCAGCACCCGAGAGGGGCAGACTAATGAAGCTTTCTTT. Protein sequence: CASTREGQTNEAFF. The chain couples TRBV4-2 to TRBJ1-1, with a tentative D call TRBD1 (5 bases). Deletions cut 7 bases from V and 7 bases from J, with 19 bases between. Per the germline V gene, CDR1 is LGHNA and CDR2 is YNFKEQ. The CDR3 is made up of 14 amino acids.